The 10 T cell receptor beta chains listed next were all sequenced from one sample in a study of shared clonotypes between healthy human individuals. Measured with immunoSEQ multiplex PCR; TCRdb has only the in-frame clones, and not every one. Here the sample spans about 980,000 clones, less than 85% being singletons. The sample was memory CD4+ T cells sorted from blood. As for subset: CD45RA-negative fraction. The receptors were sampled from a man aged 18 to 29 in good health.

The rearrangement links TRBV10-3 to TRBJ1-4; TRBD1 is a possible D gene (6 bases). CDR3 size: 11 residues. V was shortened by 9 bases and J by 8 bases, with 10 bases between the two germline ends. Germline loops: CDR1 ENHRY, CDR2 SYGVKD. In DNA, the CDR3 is TGTGCCATAGAGGGGGGGGAAAAACTGTTTTTT. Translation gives CAIEGGEKLFF.

The CDR3 bases are TGTGCCAGCAGCACACTAGCTAGCGGGACTTTAGCCAAAAACATTCAGTACTTC. Its protein is CASSTLASGTLAKNIQYF. The rearrangement joins TRBV11-2 to TRBJ2-4, with 9 positions matching TRBD2. Germline loops: CDR1 SGHAT, CDR2 FQNNGV. This CDR3 has 18 residues. Trimming took 5 bases from V and 0 from J; bases not matched to a gene: 11.

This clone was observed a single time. CDR3 in DNA: TGCGCCAGCAGCTTCCGGGGGGCGCGTACGGCGGGATCGATCGGGGCCAACGTCCTGACTTTC. Its protein product is CASSFRGARTAGSIGANVLTF. V gene TRBV5-1 combines with J gene TRBJ2-6; a possible D gene is TRBD2 (7 bases). The CDR3 extends over 21 amino acids. CDR1 is SGHRS, CDR2 YFSETQ, per germline. V gave up 2 bases and J gave up 4 bases, with 28 bases separating them.

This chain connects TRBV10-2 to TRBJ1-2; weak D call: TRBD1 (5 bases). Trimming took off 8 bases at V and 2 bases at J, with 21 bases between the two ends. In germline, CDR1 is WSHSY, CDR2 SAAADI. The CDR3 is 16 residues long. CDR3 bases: TGCGCCAGCCATGGCTTGGGGGGGGACGGGAACTATGGCTACACCTTC. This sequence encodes CASHGLGGDGNYGYTF.

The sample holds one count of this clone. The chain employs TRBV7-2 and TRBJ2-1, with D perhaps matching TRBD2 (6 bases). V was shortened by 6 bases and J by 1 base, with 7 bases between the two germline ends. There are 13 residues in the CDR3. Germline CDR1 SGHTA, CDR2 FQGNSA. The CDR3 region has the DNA TGTGCCAGCAGGGACTATTCCTACAATGAGCAGTTCTTC. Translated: CASRDYSYNEQFF.

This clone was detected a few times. The CDR3 here is CASRKTGVNSEQYF. The CDR3 nucleotides are TGTGCCAGTAGAAAGACAGGGGTGAACTCCGAGCAGTACTTC. The V and J genes are TRBV19 and TRBJ2-7, with 8 positions matching TRBD1. CDR3 size: 14 residues. V dropped 6 bases and J dropped 6; count of bases not matched to a gene: 10. Germline V gene sequence: CDR1 LNHDA, CDR2 SQIVND (reference sequence). Together with reference TRBV19 and TRBJ2-7, the CDR3 gives the full variable domain: DGGITQSPKYLFRKEGQNVTLSCEQNLNHDAMYWYRQDPGQGLRLIYYSQIVNDFQKGDIAEGYSVSREKKESFPLTVTSAQKNPTAFYLCASRKTGVNSEQYFGPGTRLTVT.

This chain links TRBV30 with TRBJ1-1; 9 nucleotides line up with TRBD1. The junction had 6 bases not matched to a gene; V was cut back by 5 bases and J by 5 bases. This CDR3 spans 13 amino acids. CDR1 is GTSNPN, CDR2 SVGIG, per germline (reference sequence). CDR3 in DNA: TGTGCCTGGGTTAAGACAGGGGGAACTGAAGCTTTCTTT. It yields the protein CAWVKTGGTEAFF.

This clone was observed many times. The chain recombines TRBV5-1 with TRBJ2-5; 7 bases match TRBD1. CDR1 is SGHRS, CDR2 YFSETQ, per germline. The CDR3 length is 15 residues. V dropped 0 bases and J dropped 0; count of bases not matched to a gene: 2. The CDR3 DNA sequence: TGCGCCAGCAGCTTGGCAGGGGGAGACCAAGAGACCCAGTACTTC. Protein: CASSLAGGDQETQYF.

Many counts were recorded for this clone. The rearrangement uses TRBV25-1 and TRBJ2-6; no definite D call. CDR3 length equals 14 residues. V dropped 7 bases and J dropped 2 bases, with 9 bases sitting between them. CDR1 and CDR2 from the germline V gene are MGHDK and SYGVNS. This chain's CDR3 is CASTGGTGANVLTF. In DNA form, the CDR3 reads TGTGCCAGCACGGGTGGGACTGGGGCCAACGTCCTGACTTTC.

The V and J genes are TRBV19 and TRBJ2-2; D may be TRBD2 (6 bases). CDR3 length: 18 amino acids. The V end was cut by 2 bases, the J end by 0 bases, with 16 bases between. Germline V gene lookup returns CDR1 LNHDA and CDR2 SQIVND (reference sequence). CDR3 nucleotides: TGTGCCAGTAGTATACCCTTACGGGGGAGCGCGAACACCGGGGAGCTGTTTTTT. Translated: CASSIPLRGSANTGELFF.